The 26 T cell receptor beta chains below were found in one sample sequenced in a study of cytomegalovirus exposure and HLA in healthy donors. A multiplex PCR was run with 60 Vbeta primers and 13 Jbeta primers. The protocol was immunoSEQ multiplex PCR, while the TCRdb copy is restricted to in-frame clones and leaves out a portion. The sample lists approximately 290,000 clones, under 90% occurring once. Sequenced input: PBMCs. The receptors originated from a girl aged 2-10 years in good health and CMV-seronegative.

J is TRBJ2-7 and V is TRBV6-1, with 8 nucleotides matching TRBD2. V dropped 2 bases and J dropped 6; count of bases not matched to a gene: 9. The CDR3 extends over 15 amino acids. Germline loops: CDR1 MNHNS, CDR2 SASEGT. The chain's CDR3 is CASSELTSGTAEQYF. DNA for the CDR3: TGTGCCAGCAGTGAACTAACTAGCGGTACCGCCGAGCAGTACTTC.

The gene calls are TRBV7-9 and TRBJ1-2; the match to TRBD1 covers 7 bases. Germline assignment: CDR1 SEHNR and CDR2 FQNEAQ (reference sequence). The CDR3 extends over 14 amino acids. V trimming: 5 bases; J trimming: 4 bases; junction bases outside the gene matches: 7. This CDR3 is CASSLDTGAYGYTF. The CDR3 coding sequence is TGTGCCAGCAGCCTAGATACAGGGGCCTATGGCTACACCTTC.

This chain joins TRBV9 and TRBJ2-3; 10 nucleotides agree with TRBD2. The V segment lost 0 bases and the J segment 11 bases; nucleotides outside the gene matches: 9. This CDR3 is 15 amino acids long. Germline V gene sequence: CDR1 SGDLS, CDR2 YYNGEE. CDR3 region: CASSVETAGGLKQYF. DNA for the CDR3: TGTGCCAGCAGCGTAGAAACAGCGGGGGGGCTTAAGCAGTATTTT.

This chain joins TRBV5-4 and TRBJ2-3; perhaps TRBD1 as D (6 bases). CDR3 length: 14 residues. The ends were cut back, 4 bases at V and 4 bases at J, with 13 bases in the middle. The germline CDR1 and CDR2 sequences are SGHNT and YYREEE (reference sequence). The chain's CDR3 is CASSLYGTSDTQYF. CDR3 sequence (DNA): TGTGCCAGCAGCCTCTACGGGACATCAGATACGCAGTATTTT.

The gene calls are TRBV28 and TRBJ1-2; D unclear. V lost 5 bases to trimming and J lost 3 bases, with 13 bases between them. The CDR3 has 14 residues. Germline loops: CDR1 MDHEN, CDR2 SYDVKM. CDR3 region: CASSEPGRDYGYTF. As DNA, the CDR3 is TGTGCCAGCAGTGAGCCGGGGAGGGACTATGGCTACACCTTC.

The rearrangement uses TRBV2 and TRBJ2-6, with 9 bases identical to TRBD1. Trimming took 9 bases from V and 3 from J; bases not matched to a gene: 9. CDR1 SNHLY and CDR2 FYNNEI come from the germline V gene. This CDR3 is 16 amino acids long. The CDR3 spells CARARTGGRGANVLTF. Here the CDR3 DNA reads TGTGCCAGAGCTAGAACAGGGGGCCGTGGGGCCAACGTCCTGACTTTC.

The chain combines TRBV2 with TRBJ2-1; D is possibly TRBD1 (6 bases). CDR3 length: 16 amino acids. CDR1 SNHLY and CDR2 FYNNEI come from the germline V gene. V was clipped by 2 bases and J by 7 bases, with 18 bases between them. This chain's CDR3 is CASSETGTSTINEQFF. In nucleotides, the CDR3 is TGTGCCAGCAGTGAAACAGGGACAAGTACAATTAATGAGCAGTTCTTC.

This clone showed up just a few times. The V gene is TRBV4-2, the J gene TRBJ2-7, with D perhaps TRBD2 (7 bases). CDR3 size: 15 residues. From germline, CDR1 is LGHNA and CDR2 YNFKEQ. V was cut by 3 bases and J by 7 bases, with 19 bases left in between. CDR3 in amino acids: CASSQEDGGQGEQYF. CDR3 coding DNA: TGTGCCAGCAGCCAGGAAGACGGGGGGCAAGGGGAGCAGTACTTC.

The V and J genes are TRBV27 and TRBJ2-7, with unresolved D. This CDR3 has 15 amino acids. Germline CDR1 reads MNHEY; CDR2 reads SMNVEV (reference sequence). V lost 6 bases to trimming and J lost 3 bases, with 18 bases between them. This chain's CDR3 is CASSLGPFKNYEQYF. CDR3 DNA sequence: TGTGCCAGCAGCTTAGGGCCATTTAAGAACTACGAGCAGTACTTC.

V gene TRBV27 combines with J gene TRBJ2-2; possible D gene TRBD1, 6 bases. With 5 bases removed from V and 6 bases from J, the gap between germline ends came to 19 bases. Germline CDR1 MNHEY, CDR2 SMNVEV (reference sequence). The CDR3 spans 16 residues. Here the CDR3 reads CASSPSTGDLPGELFF. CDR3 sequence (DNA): TGTGCCAGCAGTCCCTCGACAGGCGACTTACCCGGGGAGCTGTTTTTT.

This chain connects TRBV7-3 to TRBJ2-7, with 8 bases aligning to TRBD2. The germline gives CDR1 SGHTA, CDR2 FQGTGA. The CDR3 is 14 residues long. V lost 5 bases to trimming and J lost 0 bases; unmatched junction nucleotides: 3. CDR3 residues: CASSRGGSSYEQYF. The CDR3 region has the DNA TGTGCCAGCAGCCGGGGGGGGAGCTCCTACGAGCAGTACTTC.

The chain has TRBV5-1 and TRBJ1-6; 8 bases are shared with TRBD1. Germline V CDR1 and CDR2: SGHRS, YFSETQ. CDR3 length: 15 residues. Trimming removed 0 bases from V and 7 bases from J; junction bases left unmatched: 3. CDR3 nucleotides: TGCGCCAGCAGCTTGGGACAGGGGTTAAATTCACCCCTCCACTTT. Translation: CASSLGQGLNSPLHF.

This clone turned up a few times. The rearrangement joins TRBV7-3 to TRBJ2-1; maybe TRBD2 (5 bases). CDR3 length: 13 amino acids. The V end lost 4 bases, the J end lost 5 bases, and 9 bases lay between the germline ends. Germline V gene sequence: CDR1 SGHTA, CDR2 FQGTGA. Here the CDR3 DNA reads TGTGCCAGCAGCTCCCCGGAGGACAATGAGCAGTTCTTC. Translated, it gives CASSSPEDNEQFF.

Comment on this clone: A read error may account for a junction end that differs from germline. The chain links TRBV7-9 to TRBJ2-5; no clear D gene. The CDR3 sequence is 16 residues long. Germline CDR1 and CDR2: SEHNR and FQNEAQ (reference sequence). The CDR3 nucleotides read TGTTCCAGCAGCTTAGAGGAGTTCGCCGCGAGAGAGACCCAGTACTTC. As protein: CSSSLEEFAARETQYF.

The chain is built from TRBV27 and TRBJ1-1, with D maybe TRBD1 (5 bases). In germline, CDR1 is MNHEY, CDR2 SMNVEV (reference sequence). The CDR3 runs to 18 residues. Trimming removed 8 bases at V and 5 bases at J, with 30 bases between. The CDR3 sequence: CASHTEYTGGTGRTEAFF. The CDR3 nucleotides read TGTGCCAGCCATACGGAATATACCGGGGGTACGGGTCGGACTGAAGCTTTCTTT.

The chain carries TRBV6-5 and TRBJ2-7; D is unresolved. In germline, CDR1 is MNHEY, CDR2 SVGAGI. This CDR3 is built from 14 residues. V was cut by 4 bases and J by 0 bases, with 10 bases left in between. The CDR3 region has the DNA TGTGCCAGCAGTTCAAAATATAGCTCCTACGAGCAGTACTTC. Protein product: CASSSKYSSYEQYF.

CDR3 nucleotides: TGTGCCTGGAGTGTATCGAGGCGGTCTGGGTCACCCCTCCACTTT. Translating gives CAWSVSRRSGSPLHF. J is TRBJ1-6 and V is TRBV30, with unresolved D. This CDR3 region has 15 residues. Germline assignment: CDR1 GTSNPN and CDR2 SVGIG (reference sequence). The V and J ends lost 0 bases and 10 bases respectively, with 16 bases between them.

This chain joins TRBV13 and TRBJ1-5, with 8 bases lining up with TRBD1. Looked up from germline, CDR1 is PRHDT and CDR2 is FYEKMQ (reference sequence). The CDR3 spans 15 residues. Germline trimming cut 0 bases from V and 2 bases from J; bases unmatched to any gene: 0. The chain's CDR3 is CASSLGTGGNQPQHF. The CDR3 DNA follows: TGTGCCAGCAGCTTAGGGACAGGGGGCAATCAGCCCCAGCATTTT. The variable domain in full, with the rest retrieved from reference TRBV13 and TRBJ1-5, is AAGVIQSPRHLIKEKRETATLKCYPIPRHDTVYWYQQGPGQDPQFLISFYEKMQSDKGSIPDRFSAQQFSDYHSELNMSSLELGDSALYFCASSLGTGGNQPQHFGDGTRLSIL.

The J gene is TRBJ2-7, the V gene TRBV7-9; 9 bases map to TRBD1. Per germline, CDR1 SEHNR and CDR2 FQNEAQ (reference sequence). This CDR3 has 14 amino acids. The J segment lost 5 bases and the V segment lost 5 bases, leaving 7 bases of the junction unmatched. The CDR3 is CASSDGTGPHEQYF. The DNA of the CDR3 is TGTGCCAGCAGCGACGGGACAGGGCCCCACGAGCAGTACTTC. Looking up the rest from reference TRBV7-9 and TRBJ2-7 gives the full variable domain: DTGVSQNPRHKITKRGQNVTFRCDPISEHNRLYWYRQTLGQGPEFLTYFQNEAQLEKSRLLSDRFSAERPKGSFSTLEIQRTEQGDSAMYLCASSDGTGPHEQYFGPGTRLTVT.

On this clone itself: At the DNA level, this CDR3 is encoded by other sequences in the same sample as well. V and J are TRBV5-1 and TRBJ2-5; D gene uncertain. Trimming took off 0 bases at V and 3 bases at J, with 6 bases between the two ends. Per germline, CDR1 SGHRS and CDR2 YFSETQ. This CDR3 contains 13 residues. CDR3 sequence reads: CASSLVSEETQYF. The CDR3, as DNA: TGCGCCAGCAGCTTGGTGTCCGAAGAGACCCAGTACTTC.

DNA of the CDR3: TGTGCCAGCAGTTTACAGTTGGAGCGGGTCAAAAACATTCAGTACTTC. Amino acids: CASSLQLERVKNIQYF. The chain is built from TRBV28 and TRBJ2-4; tentative D call: TRBD2 (6 bases). Germline V gene sequence: CDR1 MDHEN, CDR2 SYDVKM. Between the trimmed V and J ends, which lost 2 bases and 3 bases, there was a span of 14 bases. The CDR3 has 16 residues. The whole variable domain, filled in from reference TRBV28 and TRBJ2-4, reads DVKVTQSSRYLVKRTGEKVFLECVQDMDHENMFWYRQDPGLGLRLIYFSYDVKMKEKGDIPEGYSVSREKKERFSLILESASTNQTSMYLCASSLQLERVKNIQYFGAGTRLSVL.

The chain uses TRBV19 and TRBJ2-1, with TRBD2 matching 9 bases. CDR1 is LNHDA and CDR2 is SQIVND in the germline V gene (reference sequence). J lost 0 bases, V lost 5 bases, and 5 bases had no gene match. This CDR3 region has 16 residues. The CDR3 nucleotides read TGTGCCAGTAGTGTCCTTAGCGGGAGCTCCTACAATGAGCAGTTCTTC. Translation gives CASSVLSGSSYNEQFF.

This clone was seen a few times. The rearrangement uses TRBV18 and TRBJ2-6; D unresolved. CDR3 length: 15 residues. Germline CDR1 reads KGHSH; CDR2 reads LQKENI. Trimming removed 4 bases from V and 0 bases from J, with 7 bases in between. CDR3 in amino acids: CASSRVVSGANVLTF. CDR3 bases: TGTGCCAGCTCACGAGTTGTCTCTGGGGCCAACGTCCTGACTTTC.

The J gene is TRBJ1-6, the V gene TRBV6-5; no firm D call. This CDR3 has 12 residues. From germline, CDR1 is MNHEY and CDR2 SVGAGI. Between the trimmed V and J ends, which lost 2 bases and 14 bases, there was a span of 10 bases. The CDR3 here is CASSYPNGALHF. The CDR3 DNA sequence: TGTGCCAGCAGTTACCCGAACGGAGCCCTCCACTTT.

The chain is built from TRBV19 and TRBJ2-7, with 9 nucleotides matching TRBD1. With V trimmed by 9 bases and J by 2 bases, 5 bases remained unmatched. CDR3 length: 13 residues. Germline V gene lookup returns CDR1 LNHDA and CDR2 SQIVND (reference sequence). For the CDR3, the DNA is TGTGCCAGCGGACAGGGGCCCCCCTACGAGCAGTACTTC. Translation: CASGQGPPYEQYF.

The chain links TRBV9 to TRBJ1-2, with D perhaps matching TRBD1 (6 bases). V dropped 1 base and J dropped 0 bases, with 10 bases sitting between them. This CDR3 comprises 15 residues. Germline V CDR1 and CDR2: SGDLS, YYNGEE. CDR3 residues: CASSVRTGPNYGYTF. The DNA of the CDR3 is TGTGCCAGCAGCGTAAGAACAGGGCCTAACTATGGCTACACCTTC. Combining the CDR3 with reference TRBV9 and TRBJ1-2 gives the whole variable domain DSGVTQTPKHLITATGQRVTLRCSPRSGDLSVYWYQQSLDQGLQFLIQYYNGEERAKGNILERFSAQQFPDLHSELNLSSLELGDSALYFCASSVRTGPNYGYTFGSGTRLTVV.